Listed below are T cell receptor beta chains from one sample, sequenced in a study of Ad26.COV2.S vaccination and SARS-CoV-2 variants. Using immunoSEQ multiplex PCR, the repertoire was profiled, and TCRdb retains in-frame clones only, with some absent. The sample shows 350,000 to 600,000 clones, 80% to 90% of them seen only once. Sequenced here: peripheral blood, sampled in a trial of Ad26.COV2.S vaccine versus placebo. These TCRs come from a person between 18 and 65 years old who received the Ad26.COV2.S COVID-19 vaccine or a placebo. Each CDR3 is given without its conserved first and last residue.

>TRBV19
ASSVYRGGFLLQPQH
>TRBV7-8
ASSSQHRVAGGEAF
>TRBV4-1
ASSFGADTQY
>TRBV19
ASSAQGGGPYEQY
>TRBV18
ASSTGQGNSPLH
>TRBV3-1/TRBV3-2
ASSRKSGTSGSNEQF
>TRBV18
ASSPAWQAGELF
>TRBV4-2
ASTPTPGGDNQPQH
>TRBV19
ASSIDWDGYYGYT
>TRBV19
ASSIEYPNTEAF
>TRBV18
ASSPPTEGNEKLF
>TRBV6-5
ASSLHTGMNTEAF
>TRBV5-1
ASSFPTGGRELF
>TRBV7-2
ASSLAQWGTSPAIEQF
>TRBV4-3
ASSQDGAGLHGEQY
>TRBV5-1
ASSLQSGGQTMYGYT
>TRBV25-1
ASSRGPGWGPGTDTQY
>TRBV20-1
TTIVANEQY
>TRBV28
ASSGTGRTNEKLF
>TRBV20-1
SASPPGRDNYGYT
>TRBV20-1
SEVENYGYT
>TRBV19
ASSTRSSTGEQY
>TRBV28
ASSFDSAYEQY
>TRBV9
ASSVGTSGSLPYNEQF
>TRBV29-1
SVRGNEQF
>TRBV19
ASTPPVLDTEAF
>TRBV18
ASSPGTSGALSTGELF
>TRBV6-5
AGEGMNTEAF
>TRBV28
ASSLFGQGNSPLH
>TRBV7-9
ASSPTTTNEKLF
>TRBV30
AWSKAGAGNTIY
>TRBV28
ASSLGGQGGTGELF
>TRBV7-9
ASSFETGAQPQH
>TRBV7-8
ASSLGSGTYTDTQY
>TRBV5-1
ASSFHPSGEQY